Following are 28 T cell receptor beta chains from one sample sequenced in a study of T cell clonotyping in hematopoietic cell transplantation. Profiled with immunoSEQ multiplex PCR; TCRdb holds only in-frame clones, not every one. In the table there are about 12,000 clones, about four fifths of which are singletons. The starting material was PBMCs, obtained 100 days after allogeneic stem cell transplant. The source of these receptors is a female patient aged 40 to 55 who had an allogeneic stem cell transplant from a related donor, so T cells may come from the graft donor. Some clones in this sample may be carry-over from other donors' samples.

The chain couples TRBV5-4 to TRBJ1-5; maybe TRBD1 (5 bases). The CDR3 totals 13 residues. Germline V gives CDR1 SGHNT, CDR2 YYREEE (reference sequence). Trimming shortened V by 6 bases and J by 2 bases, and 9 bases separated the two germline ends. CDR3 sequence (DNA): TGTGCCAGCACCCGGGACGGCAATCAGCCCCAGCATTTT. Its protein is CASTRDGNQPQHF.

This chain connects TRBV6-5 to TRBJ1-1; D is unresolved. Germline loops: CDR1 MNHEY, CDR2 SVGAGI. There are 13 residues in the CDR3. Trimming stripped 8 bases from V and 1 base from J, with 11 bases between. CDR3 sequence reads: CASRFNPNTEAFF. In nucleotides, the CDR3 is TGTGCCAGCCGGTTTAACCCGAACACTGAAGCTTTCTTT.

The chain is built from TRBV28 and TRBJ1-5; perhaps TRBD1 as D (5 bases). V was clipped by 2 bases and J by 0 bases, with 8 bases between them. This CDR3 is 15 amino acids long. CDR1 MDHEN and CDR2 SYDVKM come from the germline V gene. This CDR3 reads CASSLLGDSNQPQHF. CDR3 nucleotides: TGTGCCAGCAGTTTACTAGGGGATAGCAATCAGCCCCAGCATTTT.

Concerning this clone itself: The junction and the germline gene differ at one end; a read error may be behind it. The V and J genes are TRBV6-1 and TRBJ1-2; possible D gene TRBD1, 6 bases. The germline V gene encodes CDR1 MNHNS and CDR2 SASEGT. The CDR3 runs 13 residues. Here the CDR3 DNA reads TGTGCCAGCAGCGAAGTGGGGGCTGATGGCTACACCTTC. Protein: CASSEVGADGYTF.

The chain uses TRBV5-6 and TRBJ2-7; 7 nucleotides agree with TRBD1. V gave up 7 bases and J gave up 2 bases; unmatched junction bases: 12. The CDR3 covers 15 residues. The germline V gene encodes CDR1 SGHDT and CDR2 YYEEEE. The CDR3 reads CASGIKTDRAYEQYF. CDR3 nucleotide sequence: TGTGCCAGCGGAATAAAGACCGACAGGGCCTACGAGCAGTACTTC. The whole variable domain, filled in from reference TRBV5-6 and TRBJ2-7, reads DAGVTQSPTHLIKTRGQQVTLRCSPKSGHDTVSWYQQALGQGPQFIFQYYEEEERQRGNFPDRFSGHQFPNYSSELNVNALLLGDSALYLCASGIKTDRAYEQYFGPGTRLTVT.

The chain carries TRBV25-1 and TRBJ2-2; the D call may be TRBD1 or TRBD2 (5 bases each). This CDR3 comprises 14 residues. CDR1 is MGHDK and CDR2 is SYGVNS in the germline V gene. Trimming shortened V by 4 bases and J by 3 bases, and 9 bases separated the two germline ends. CDR3 sequence: CASSGQGDTGELFF. The CDR3 region has the DNA TGTGCCAGCAGTGGTCAGGGAGACACCGGGGAGCTGTTTTTT.

This sequence joins TRBV5-1 and TRBJ1-1, with D possibly matching TRBD1 (5 bases). Germline lookup yields CDR1 SGHRS and CDR2 YFSETQ. This CDR3 spans 16 amino acids. Trimming removed 4 bases from V and 5 bases from J, with 21 bases in between. CDR3 nucleotide sequence: TGCGCCAGCAGCCTTCTGGGAGGGCAGGGAGGGACTGAAGCTTTCTTT. This sequence encodes CASSLLGGQGGTEAFF.

The rearrangement links TRBV19 to TRBJ2-7, with 9 bases that match TRBD1. The germline CDR1 and CDR2 sequences are LNHDA and SQIVND (reference sequence). This CDR3 contains 16 residues. V shed 5 bases and J 6 bases; nucleotides not matched to a gene: 14. CDR3 amino acids: CASSSPGAGTGTEQYF. The CDR3 nucleotides are TGTGCCAGTAGTTCCCCCGGTGCGGGGACAGGGACCGAGCAGTACTTC.

V and J are TRBV5-4 and TRBJ2-3; 12 positions agree with TRBD2. This CDR3 region has 14 residues. V gave up 4 bases and J gave up 8 bases; unmatched junction bases: 5. CDR1 is SGHNT, CDR2 YYREEE, per germline (reference sequence). Here the CDR3 reads CASSPPTSGSTQYF. CDR3 nucleotide sequence: TGTGCCAGCAGCCCCCCGACTAGCGGGAGTACGCAGTATTTT.

The chain employs TRBV30 and TRBJ2-3; D gene ambiguous. This CDR3 comprises 16 residues. V lost 0 bases and J lost 4, with 17 bases in between. Germline V gene sequence: CDR1 GTSNPN, CDR2 SVGIG (reference sequence). The CDR3 nucleotides read TGTGCCTGGAGTGTACGAGGCAGCAGGTACGCAGATACGCAGTATTTT. This encodes CAWSVRGSRYADTQYF.

The chain couples TRBV5-6 to TRBJ2-2; a possible D gene is TRBD2 (5 bases). Looked up from germline, CDR1 is SGHDT and CDR2 is YYEEEE. The CDR3 contains 15 residues. V lost 0 bases and J 3 bases, leaving 9 bases between the germline ends. In DNA, the CDR3 is TGTGCCAGCAGCTTGGAGCGAGGGTACACCGGGGAGCTGTTTTTT. Translation gives CASSLERGYTGELFF.

This chain uses TRBV5-8 with TRBJ1-4; TRBD1 might be the D (6 bases). The CDR3 has 15 residues. The germline V gene encodes CDR1 SGHTS and CDR2 YDEGEE. Between the trimmed V and J ends, which lost 4 bases and 8 bases, there was a span of 18 bases. The CDR3 region is CASSRGQGGGEKLFF. CDR3 coding DNA: TGTGCCAGCAGCCGGGGGCAGGGTGGTGGAGAAAAACTGTTTTTT.

This clone was detected only a few times. The chain carries TRBV27 and TRBJ2-7; 11 bases map to TRBD2. The germline V gene has CDR1 MNHEY and CDR2 SMNVEV (reference sequence). V was clipped by 4 bases and J by 6 bases; unmatched bases: 11. This CDR3 spans 16 amino acids. CDR3 region: CASSSNSGRVDSEQYF. For the CDR3, the DNA is TGTGCCAGCAGTTCCAATAGCGGGAGGGTCGATAGCGAGCAGTACTTC.

The chain has TRBV5-1 and TRBJ1-2, with a weak D call TRBD1 (5 bases). This CDR3 comprises 18 residues. V dropped 4 bases and J dropped 5 bases, with 27 bases sitting between them. Germline lookup yields CDR1 SGHRS and CDR2 YFSETQ. The chain's CDR3 is CASSPFLATRGAPYGYTF. CDR3 coding DNA: TGCGCCAGCAGCCCTTTTTTGGCGACGCGGGGCGCGCCGTATGGCTACACCTTC.

The gene calls are TRBV5-4 and TRBJ2-1; 7 bases map to TRBD2. The germline gives CDR1 SGHNT, CDR2 YYREEE (reference sequence). The CDR3 runs to 15 residues. V trimming: 2 bases; J trimming: 9 bases; junction bases outside the gene matches: 11. DNA of the CDR3: TGTGCCAGCAGCTTAGGAGCGGGACCCGCCGGTGAGCAGTTCTTC. Amino acid sequence: CASSLGAGPAGEQFF. Full variable domain (remainder filled in from reference TRBV5-4 and TRBJ2-1): ETGVTQSPTHLIKTRGQQVTLRCSSQSGHNTVSWYQQALGQGPQFIFQYYREEENGRGNFPPRFSGLQFPNYSSELNVNALELDDSALYLCASSLGAGPAGEQFFGPGTRLTVL.

This rearrangement joins TRBV30 to TRBJ1-3; unclear D gene. This CDR3 contains 14 residues. The V end was cut by 3 bases, the J end by 4 bases, with 13 bases between. Germline CDR1 reads GTSNPN; CDR2 reads SVGIG (reference sequence). CDR3 bases: TGTGCCTGGAGGCTAGGGCTGGCCGGAAACACCATATATTTT. Translated: CAWRLGLAGNTIYF. The whole variable domain, remainder taken from reference TRBV30 and TRBJ1-3, is SQTIHQWPATLVQPVGSPLSLECTVEGTSNPNLYWYRQAAGRGLQLLFYSVGIGQISSEVPQNLSASRPQDRQFILSSKKLLLSDSGFYLCAWRLGLAGNTIYFGEGSWLTVV.

The rearrangement joins TRBV11-2 to TRBJ1-4; D gene ambiguous. Trimming stripped 3 bases from V and 4 bases from J, with 9 bases between. The CDR3 covers 14 residues. Germline CDR1 is SGHAT and CDR2 is FQNNGV. For the CDR3, the DNA is TGTGCCAGCAGCTTGTCCAGAAATAATGAAAAACTGTTTTTT. It is translated as CASSLSRNNEKLFF.

The rearrangement joins TRBV6-5 to TRBJ2-2; unclear D gene. V lost 2 bases, J lost 4 bases, and 8 bases lay in between. The length of the CDR3 is 14 residues. Germline lookup yields CDR1 MNHEY and CDR2 SVGAGI. DNA of the CDR3: TGTGCCAGCAGTTACGTGGCCCCCACCGGGGAGCTGTTTTTT. This sequence encodes CASSYVAPTGELFF.

The V gene is TRBV21-1, the J gene TRBJ2-7; the table names TRBD1, a call not compared with the DNA. TRBV21-1 is a pseudogene locus. The CDR3 runs to 11 residues. The CDR3 protein is CASQGVHEQYF. CDR3 in DNA: TGTGCCAGCCAGGGGGTCCACGAGCAGTACTTC.

The chain employs TRBV7-6 and TRBJ2-3; 10 bases line up with TRBD2. With 5 bases clipped from V and 6 bases from J, the junction kept 17 bases outside the gene matches. The CDR3 runs to 18 residues. The germline V gene encodes CDR1 SGHVS and CDR2 FNYEAQ. The CDR3 DNA reads as TGTGCCAGCAGCACCTCTGCTAGCGGGAGTGACCGCCCCGATACGCAGTATTTT. Translated, it gives CASSTSASGSDRPDTQYF.

The chain employs TRBV9 and TRBJ1-1; no firm D call. This CDR3 is 17 amino acids long. CDR1 SGDLS and CDR2 YYNGEE come from the germline V gene. With 0 bases removed from V and 0 bases from J, the gap between germline ends came to 15 bases. The CDR3 region has the DNA TGTGCCAGCAGCGTAGTTGCGGGCTTTTGGATGAACACTGAAGCTTTCTTT. Translating it yields CASSVVAGFWMNTEAFF.

The chain is built from TRBV2 and TRBJ1-1; D uncertain. V gave up 3 bases and J gave up 2 bases, with 10 bases separating them. Germline CDR1 is SNHLY and CDR2 is FYNNEI. The CDR3 covers 14 residues. The CDR3 protein is CASSDPPINTEAFF. For the CDR3, the DNA is TGTGCCAGCAGTGATCCGCCGATTAACACTGAAGCTTTCTTT.

This clone has just one count. The gene calls are TRBV19 and TRBJ1-6; TRBD1 matches 7 bases. J gave up 0 bases and V 5 bases, and 7 bases lay outside the gene matches. There are 17 residues in the CDR3. Germline V gives CDR1 LNHDA, CDR2 SQIVND (reference sequence). CDR3 nucleotides: TGTGCCAGTAGTTTGACAGGGCCGAGCTCCTATAATTCACCCCTCCACTTT. Protein sequence: CASSLTGPSSYNSPLHF.

V is TRBV11-2 and J is TRBJ1-2; no definite D call. V shed 0 bases and J shed 10 bases, with 9 bases lying between them. The germline V gene encodes CDR1 SGHAT and CDR2 FQNNGV. The CDR3 runs 12 residues. In DNA form, the CDR3 reads TGTGCCAGCAGCTTAGATCGCGGGTACTACACCTTC. This translates into CASSLDRGYYTF.

This rearrangement joins TRBV6-1 to TRBJ1-3, with D tentatively TRBD1 (6 bases). This CDR3 is 16 amino acids long. The germline V and J ends were trimmed by 3 bases and 0 bases, with 12 bases remaining between them. Looked up from germline, CDR1 is MNHNS and CDR2 is SASEGT. CDR3 sequence: CASSDQGQVSGNTIYF. CDR3 in DNA: TGTGCCAGCAGTGACCAGGGACAAGTCTCTGGAAACACCATATATTTT.

The gene calls are TRBV19 and TRBJ2-1; 12 bases are a match to TRBD2. CDR1 is LNHDA and CDR2 is SQIVND in the germline V gene (reference sequence). This CDR3 is 14 amino acids long. Germline trimming cut 9 bases from V and 4 bases from J; bases unmatched to any gene: 4. CDR3 sequence: CASILAGGYNEQFF. Written as DNA, the CDR3 is TGTGCCAGCATACTAGCGGGGGGTTACAATGAGCAGTTCTTC. Filled out from reference TRBV19 and TRBJ2-1, the complete variable domain reads DGGITQSPKYLFRKEGQNVTLSCEQNLNHDAMYWYRQDPGQGLRLIYYSQIVNDFQKGDIAEGYSVSREKKESFPLTVTSAQKNPTAFYLCASILAGGYNEQFFGPGTRLTVL.

The rearrangement joins TRBV5-6 to TRBJ2-7, with D possibly TRBD2 on 5 matching bases. Trimming cost V 3 bases and J 3 bases, with 10 bases left between them. The CDR3 has 13 residues. Germline lookup yields CDR1 SGHDT and CDR2 YYEEEE. CDR3 residues: CASSYGLGYEQYF. CDR3 bases: TGTGCCAGCAGCTACGGACTTGGCTACGAGCAGTACTTC.

The chain carries TRBV28 and TRBJ1-2, with 8 nucleotides matching TRBD1. Germline assignment: CDR1 MDHEN and CDR2 SYDVKM. The CDR3 has 13 residues. V shed 6 bases and J 4 bases; nucleotides not matched to a gene: 4. CDR3 region: CASRGQGGYGYTF. CDR3 DNA sequence: TGTGCCAGCAGAGGACAGGGCGGCTATGGCTACACCTTC.